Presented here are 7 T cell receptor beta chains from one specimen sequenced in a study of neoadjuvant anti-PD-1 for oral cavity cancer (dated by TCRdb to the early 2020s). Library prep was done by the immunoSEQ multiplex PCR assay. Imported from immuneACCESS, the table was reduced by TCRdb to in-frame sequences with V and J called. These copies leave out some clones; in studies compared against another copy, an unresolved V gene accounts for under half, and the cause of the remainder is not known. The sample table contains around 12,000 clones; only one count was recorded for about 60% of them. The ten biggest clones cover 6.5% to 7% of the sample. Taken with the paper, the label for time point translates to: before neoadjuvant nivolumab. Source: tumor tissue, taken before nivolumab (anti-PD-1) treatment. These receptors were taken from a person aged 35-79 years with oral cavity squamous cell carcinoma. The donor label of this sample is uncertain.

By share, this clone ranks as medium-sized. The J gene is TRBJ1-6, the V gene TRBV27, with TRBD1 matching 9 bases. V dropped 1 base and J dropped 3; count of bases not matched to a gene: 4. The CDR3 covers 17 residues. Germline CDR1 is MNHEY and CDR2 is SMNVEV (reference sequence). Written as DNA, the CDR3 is TGTGCCAGCAGTTTATATGGACAGGGGCACTATAATTCACCCCTCCACTTT. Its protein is CASSLYGQGHYNSPLHF.

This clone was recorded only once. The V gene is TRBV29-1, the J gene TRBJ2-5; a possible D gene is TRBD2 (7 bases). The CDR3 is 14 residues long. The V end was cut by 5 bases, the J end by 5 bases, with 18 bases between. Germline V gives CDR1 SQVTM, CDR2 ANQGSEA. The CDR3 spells CSVTARGAGETQYF. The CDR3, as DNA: TGCAGCGTTACCGCACGGGGGGCCGGGGAGACCCAGTACTTC. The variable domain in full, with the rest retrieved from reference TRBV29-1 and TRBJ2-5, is SAVISQKPSRDICQRGTSLTIQCQVDSQVTMMFWYRQQPGQSLTLIATANQGSEATYESGFVIDKFPISRPNLTFSTLTVSNMSPEDSSIYLCSVTARGAGETQYFGPGTRLLVL.

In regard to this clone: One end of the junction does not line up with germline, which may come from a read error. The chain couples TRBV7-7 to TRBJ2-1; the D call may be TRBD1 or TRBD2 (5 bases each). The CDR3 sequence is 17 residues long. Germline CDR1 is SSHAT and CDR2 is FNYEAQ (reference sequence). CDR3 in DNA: TGTGCTAGCAGCTTAAATTGGGGACCAAGCTCCTACAATGAGCAGTTCTTC. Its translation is CASSLNWGPSSYNEQFF. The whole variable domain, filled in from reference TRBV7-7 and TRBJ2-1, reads GAGVSQSPRYKVTKRGQDVTLRCDPISSHATLYWYQQALGQGPEFLTYFNYEAQPDKSGLPSDRFSAERPEGSISTLTIQRTEQRDSAMYRCASSLNWGPSSYNEQFFGPGTRLTVL.

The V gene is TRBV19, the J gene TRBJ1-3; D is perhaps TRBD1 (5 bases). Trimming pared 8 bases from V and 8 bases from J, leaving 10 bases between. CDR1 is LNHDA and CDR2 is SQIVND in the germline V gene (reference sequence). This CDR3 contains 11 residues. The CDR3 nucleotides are TGTGCCAGTCAACAGGCGGACACCATATATTTT. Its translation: CASQQADTIYF.

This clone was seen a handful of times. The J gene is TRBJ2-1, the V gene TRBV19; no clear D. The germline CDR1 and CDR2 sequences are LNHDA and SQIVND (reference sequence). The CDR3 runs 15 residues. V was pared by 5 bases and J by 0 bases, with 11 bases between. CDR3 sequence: CASSAAQSSYNEQFF. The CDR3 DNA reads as TGTGCCAGTAGTGCAGCCCAAAGCTCCTACAATGAGCAGTTCTTC.

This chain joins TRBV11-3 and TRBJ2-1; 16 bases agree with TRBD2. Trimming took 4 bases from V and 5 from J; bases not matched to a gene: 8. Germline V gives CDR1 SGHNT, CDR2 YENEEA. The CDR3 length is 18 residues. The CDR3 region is CASSSAGTSGGANNEQFF. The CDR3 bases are TGTGCCAGCAGCTCGGCCGGGACTAGCGGGGGGGCTAACAATGAGCAGTTCTTC.

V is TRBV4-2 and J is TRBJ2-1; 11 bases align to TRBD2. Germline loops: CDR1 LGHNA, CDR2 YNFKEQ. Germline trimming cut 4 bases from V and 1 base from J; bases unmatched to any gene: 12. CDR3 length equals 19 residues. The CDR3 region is CASSLEDSGRAGSYNEQFF. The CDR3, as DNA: TGTGCCAGCAGCCTCGAAGATAGCGGGAGGGCCGGGTCCTACAATGAGCAGTTCTTC.